This TCR beta chain was identified in a study of monozygotic twins with cystic fibrosis. Study-wide points: V usage most resembled the co-twin in 13 of 16 pairs.

Germline CDR1 and CDR2: SNHLY and FYNNEI. V shed 6 bases and J shed 0 bases, with 3 bases lying between them. The CDR3 contains 12 residues. Remarks on this clone: The antigen is unknown.

Profiling relied on immunoSEQ multiplex PCR, and the TCRdb table lists in-frame clones only, not all of them. The sample shows some 19,000 clones, approximately 97% of them seen only once. This TCR was sampled from a woman in her twenties or thirties with cystic fibrosis. J is TRBJ1-5 and V is TRBV2; D is unclear. The sequencing sample was made of blood. DNA of the CDR3: TGTGCCAGCAGCGGTAGCAATCAGCCCCAGCATTTT. Translation: CASSGSNQPQHF.